Following are 15 T cell receptor beta chains from one sample sequenced in a study of cytomegalovirus exposure and HLA in healthy donors. PCR involved 60 Vbeta and 13 Jbeta primers. TCRdb keeps only in-frame clones here, not all; method: immunoSEQ multiplex PCR. The sample includes 200,000 to 300,000 clones, 78% of them seen just once. Sequences were obtained from PBMCs. Every receptor here comes from a boy between 10 and 17 years old in good health and CMV-seronegative.

CDR3 loop: CASSDTLTWGHTEAFF. The CDR3 region has the DNA TGTGCCAGCAGCGATACACTGACGTGGGGGCACACTGAAGCTTTCTTT. This sequence joins TRBV11-2 and TRBJ1-1, with D possibly being TRBD1 (6 bases). V was trimmed by 5 bases and J by 3 bases, leaving 19 bases between them. Germline loops: CDR1 SGHAT, CDR2 FQNNGV. The CDR3 is 16 residues long. Full variable domain (rest looked up from reference TRBV11-2 and TRBJ1-1): EAGVAQSPRYKIIEKRQSVAFWCNPISGHATLYWYQQILGQGPKLLIQFQNNGVVDDSQLPKDRFSAERLKGVDSTLKIQPAKLEDSAVYLCASSDTLTWGHTEAFFGQGTRLTVV.

V and J are TRBV19 and TRBJ2-3; D is possibly TRBD1 (6 bases). The germline V and J ends were trimmed by 6 bases and 1 base, with 11 bases remaining between them. Germline CDR1 LNHDA, CDR2 SQIVND (reference sequence). CDR3 length: 14 residues. The CDR3 DNA reads as TGTGCCAGTAGGTCAGGGGATCGCACAGATACGCAGTATTTT. Translating it yields CASRSGDRTDTQYF.

In nucleotides, the CDR3 is TGTGCAAGTCGCCACCGGGAGGGGACGATCTCACCCCTCCACTTT. Protein: CASRHREGTISPLHF. The chain recombines TRBV12-2 with TRBJ1-6. TRBV12-2 is marked as a pseudogene. The CDR3 spans 15 residues.

The CDR3 loop reads CASSPPGLAPGELFF. The CDR3 DNA reads TGTGCCAGCTCACCACCGGGACTAGCTCCCGGGGAGCTGTTTTTT. The chain links TRBV18 to TRBJ2-2; 9 bases match TRBD2. CDR3 length equals 15 residues. The V and J ends lost 0 bases and 6 bases, in that order; junction bases with no gene match: 2. In germline, CDR1 is KGHSH, CDR2 LQKENI.

This clone was picked up one time. The chain employs TRBV10-3 and TRBJ1-1, with D uncertain. This CDR3 is 14 amino acids long. Germline V gene lookup returns CDR1 ENHRY and CDR2 SYGVKD. V lost 6 bases and J lost 5, with 16 bases in between. The CDR3 here is CAIRAPAGGTEAFF. CDR3 nucleotides: TGTGCCATCAGGGCCCCAGCAGGTGGAACTGAAGCTTTCTTT.

Regarding this clone: The same CDR3 is also encoded by other DNA sequences in this sample. J is TRBJ1-4 and V is TRBV14; 7 bases agree with TRBD1. Germline V lookup: CDR1 SGHDN, CDR2 FVKESK. J was trimmed by 5 bases and V by 1 base; bases with no gene match: 4. The CDR3 sequence is 15 residues long. As DNA, the CDR3 is TGTGCCAGCAGCCAAGGGATACAGGGGAATGAAAAACTGTTTTTT. Amino acid sequence: CASSQGIQGNEKLFF.

This clone has only one observation. The DNA of the CDR3 is TGTGCCAGCAGCTTGGATGCGGGAGGCTACAATGAGCAGTTCTTC. Protein sequence: CASSLDAGGYNEQFF. The gene calls are TRBV5-4 and TRBJ2-1, with 8 positions matching TRBD2. Germline lookup yields CDR1 SGHNT and CDR2 YYREEE (reference sequence). The CDR3 length is 15 residues. The trim removed 0 bases at V and 3 bases at J, leaving 2 bases unmatched. The variable domain in full, with the rest retrieved from reference TRBV5-4 and TRBJ2-1, is ETGVTQSPTHLIKTRGQQVTLRCSSQSGHNTVSWYQQALGQGPQFIFQYYREEENGRGNFPPRFSGLQFPNYSSELNVNALELDDSALYLCASSLDAGGYNEQFFGPGTRLTVL.

This clone was seen only once. The V and J genes are TRBV11-3 and TRBJ1-5; no clear D gene. This CDR3 region has 14 residues. CDR1 SGHNT and CDR2 YENEEA come from the germline V gene. Trimming took 2 bases from V and 4 from J, leaving 9 bases between them. The CDR3 DNA follows: TGTGCCAGCAGCTTAAGCGGAAGTAATCAGCCCCAGCATTTT. The encoded protein is CASSLSGSNQPQHF.

The CDR3 DNA reads TGTGCCAGCAGCTTAGAAGGCAGGGGCTACACCTTC. Amino acid sequence: CASSLEGRGYTF. The chain combines TRBV11-2 with TRBJ1-2, with D uncertain. Germline V lookup: CDR1 SGHAT, CDR2 FQNNGV. Trimming left V 0 bases short and J 8 bases short, with 7 bases between. The CDR3 covers 12 residues.

V usage is TRBV19 and J usage is TRBJ1-5, with D perhaps TRBD1 (6 bases). Trimming took off 6 bases at V and 1 base at J, with 16 bases between the two ends. Germline CDR1 reads LNHDA; CDR2 reads SQIVND (reference sequence). This CDR3 has 16 residues. The DNA of the CDR3 is TGTGCCAGTAGCCCAGCTCAGGGGTTGAGCAATCAGCCCCAGCATTTT. It specifies CASSPAQGLSNQPQHF.

The DNA of the CDR3 is TGTGCCAGCAGTTATATCCGGAACACTGAAGCTTTCTTT. Its protein is CASSYIRNTEAFF. J is TRBJ1-1 and V is TRBV6-6; no reliable D call. CDR1 MNHNY and CDR2 SVGAGI come from the germline V gene (reference sequence). V was trimmed by 3 bases and J by 1 base, leaving 6 bases between them. The CDR3 has 13 amino acids.

V gene TRBV11-2 combines with J gene TRBJ1-1; D not resolved. Germline V CDR1 and CDR2: SGHAT, FQNNGV. V was pared by 5 bases and J by 5 bases, with 15 bases between. CDR3 length equals 14 residues. CDR3 nucleotides: TGTGCCAGCAGCATCACAGTGTCCCCGACTGAAGCTTTCTTT. Residues: CASSITVSPTEAFF.

This sequence joins TRBV11-2 and TRBJ1-3, with D perhaps TRBD1 (6 bases). Trimming removed 5 bases at V and 0 bases at J, with 11 bases between. CDR3 length: 15 amino acids. CDR1 and CDR2 from the germline V gene are SGHAT and FQNNGV. This CDR3 is CASSRWTVSGNTIYF. CDR3 DNA sequence: TGTGCCAGCAGCCGATGGACAGTCTCTGGAAACACCATATATTTT.

The chain joins TRBV5-1 to TRBJ2-2, with 7 bases aligning to TRBD2. The length of the CDR3 is 12 residues. J lost 5 bases, V lost 7 bases, and 2 bases had no gene match. CDR1 is SGHRS, CDR2 YFSETQ, per germline. CDR3 sequence reads: CASGRGTGELFF. The CDR3 region has the DNA TGCGCCAGCGGGAGGGGAACCGGGGAGCTGTTTTTT.

The chain links TRBV7-9 to TRBJ2-2, with D possibly TRBD2 on 5 matching bases. Germline V gene lookup returns CDR1 SEHNR and CDR2 FQNEAQ (reference sequence). The CDR3 has 18 residues. V gave up 5 bases and J gave up 1 base, with 20 bases separating them. The CDR3 DNA reads TGTGCCAGCAGCCCAACCGCCGGACTCCCAAAGAACACCGGGGAGCTGTTTTTT. It is translated as CASSPTAGLPKNTGELFF. The entire variable domain, with the rest obtained from reference TRBV7-9 and TRBJ2-2, is as follows: DTGVSQNPRHKITKRGQNVTFRCDPISEHNRLYWYRQTLGQGPEFLTYFQNEAQLEKSRLLSDRFSAERPKGSFSTLEIQRTEQGDSAMYLCASSPTAGLPKNTGELFFGEGSRLTVL.